Following are 23 T cell receptor beta chains from one sample sequenced in a study of cytomegalovirus exposure and HLA in healthy donors. PCR involved 60 Vbeta and 13 Jbeta primers. Data came from immunoSEQ multiplex PCR; TCRdb stores just in-frame clones and leaves some out. The table shows 150,000 or so clones, with around 67% occurring only once. Material for sequencing was PBMCs. Every receptor here comes from a man younger than 30 in good health and CMV-seropositive.

The rearrangement uses TRBV5-1 and TRBJ1-6; 9 positions agree with TRBD1. V lost 5 bases and J lost 7; bases outside the gene matches: 7. Germline V gene data show CDR1 as SGHRS and CDR2 as YFSETQ. The CDR3 has 15 residues. The CDR3 is CASSGQGFGNSPLHF. CDR3 sequence (DNA): TGCGCCAGCAGTGGACAGGGGTTTGGCAATTCACCCCTCCACTTT.

The chain joins TRBV28 to TRBJ2-7; 7 bases agree with TRBD1. V lost 10 bases and J lost 4; bases outside the gene matches: 4. The germline V gene has CDR1 MDHEN and CDR2 SYDVKM. The CDR3 contains 11 residues. CDR3: CAIRQGYEQYF. The CDR3 DNA is TGTGCCATAAGACAGGGTTACGAGCAGTACTTC.

This clone has more than one count but fewer than ten. V usage is TRBV29-1 and J usage is TRBJ2-4; TRBD1 matches 8 bases. Looked up from germline, CDR1 is SQVTM and CDR2 is ANQGSEA. This CDR3 spans 12 amino acids. Losses at the gene ends were 6 bases for V and 3 bases for J; bases not matched to a gene: 1. CDR3 protein: CSVGQDKNIQYF. DNA of the CDR3: TGCAGCGTGGGACAGGACAAAAACATTCAGTACTTC.

Only one count was recorded for this clone. The chain uses TRBV7-2 and TRBJ2-1; 12 bases align to TRBD2. J was trimmed by 9 bases and V by 3 bases; bases with no gene match: 6. Per the germline V gene, CDR1 is SGHTA and CDR2 is FQGNSA. This CDR3 region has 15 residues. CDR3 in amino acids: CASSLQVTSGSEQFF. CDR3 sequence (DNA): TGTGCCAGCAGCTTGCAGGTGACTAGCGGGAGTGAGCAGTTCTTC.

The chain couples TRBV30 to TRBJ1-1; TRBD1 matches at 7 bases. The V gene end was trimmed by 5 bases and the J gene end by 4 bases; junction bases not matched to a gene: 4. This CDR3 is 12 amino acids long. Per the germline V gene, CDR1 is GTSNPN and CDR2 is SVGIG (reference sequence). The CDR3 loop is CAWGTGVTEAFF. CDR3 coding DNA: TGTGCCTGGGGAACAGGGGTCACTGAAGCTTTCTTT.

V and J are TRBV5-1 and TRBJ1-6; 10 nucleotides match TRBD1. Unmatched junction bases numbered 10, after V lost 4 bases and J lost 9 bases. This CDR3 contains 16 residues. Germline CDR1 is SGHRS and CDR2 is YFSETQ. CDR3 DNA: TGCGCCAGCAGCACCACCCCGGGACAGGGGAGTTCACCCCTCCACTTT. It yields the protein CASSTTPGQGSSPLHF. The full variable domain, its missing parts supplied by reference TRBV5-1 and TRBJ1-6, is KAGVTQTPRYLIKTRGQQVTLSCSPISGHRSVSWYQQTPGQGLQFLFEYFSETQRNKGNFPGRFSGRQFSNSRSEMNVSTLELGDSALYLCASSTTPGQGSSPLHFGNGTRLTVT.

The chain links TRBV6-4 to TRBJ1-3; unclear D gene. This CDR3 comprises 15 residues. In germline, CDR1 is MRHNA, CDR2 SNTAGT. The V gene lost 3 bases and the J gene lost 2 bases, with 11 bases spanning the gap. The chain's CDR3 is CASSESPEAGNTIYF. The CDR3 DNA sequence: TGTGCCAGCAGTGAGTCTCCGGAGGCTGGAAACACCATATATTTT.

CDR3 DNA: TGTGCCAGCAGTAGCAGGGGAGGGCTTCAGCCCCAGCATTTT. This sequence encodes CASSSRGGLQPQHF. The chain couples TRBV28 to TRBJ1-5, with a possible D match to TRBD1 (6 bases). The CDR3 is 14 amino acids. Deletions cut 5 bases from V and 6 bases from J, with 14 bases between. Per germline, CDR1 MDHEN and CDR2 SYDVKM. The variable domain in full, completed from reference TRBV28 and TRBJ1-5, reads DVKVTQSSRYLVKRTGEKVFLECVQDMDHENMFWYRQDPGLGLRLIYFSYDVKMKEKGDIPEGYSVSREKKERFSLILESASTNQTSMYLCASSSRGGLQPQHFGDGTRLSIL.

J is TRBJ1-2 and V is TRBV30; perhaps TRBD1 as D (6 bases). CDR3 size: 13 residues. Germline assignment: CDR1 GTSNPN and CDR2 SVGIG (reference sequence). Deletions cut 0 bases from V and 8 bases from J, with 13 bases between. In DNA, the CDR3 is TGTGCCTGGAGTGTAGGACAGTATGCGGGCTACACCTTC. It specifies CAWSVGQYAGYTF.

This clone has just a few counts. The V and J genes are TRBV5-1 and TRBJ2-2, with D hard to call. Germline-derived CDR1 and CDR2 are SGHRS and YFSETQ. V was pared by 2 bases and J by 2 bases, with 7 bases between. This CDR3 contains 14 residues. The CDR3 nucleotides are TGCGCCAGCAGCTTCGGGTACAACACCGGGGAGCTGTTTTTT. Its translation: CASSFGYNTGELFF. Combining the CDR3 with reference TRBV5-1 and TRBJ2-2 gives the whole variable domain KAGVTQTPRYLIKTRGQQVTLSCSPISGHRSVSWYQQTPGQGLQFLFEYFSETQRNKGNFPGRFSGRQFSNSRSEMNVSTLELGDSALYLCASSFGYNTGELFFGEGSRLTVL.

The V gene is TRBV27, the J gene TRBJ2-7; D remains ambiguous. V gave up 0 bases and J gave up 0 bases, with 3 bases separating them. Germline CDR1 and CDR2: MNHEY and SMNVEV (reference sequence). This CDR3 is built from 13 residues. The CDR3 here is CASSLSVSYEQYF. For the CDR3, the DNA is TGTGCCAGCAGTTTATCCGTCTCCTACGAGCAGTACTTC.

This clone was picked up a small number of times. This chain links TRBV6-5 with TRBJ1-1, with no clear D. The V and J ends lost 5 bases and 4 bases respectively, with 14 bases between them. In germline, CDR1 is MNHEY, CDR2 SVGAGI. The CDR3 has 14 amino acids. Here the CDR3 reads CASSGGISGTEAFF. CDR3 nucleotide sequence: TGTGCCAGCAGTGGAGGGATATCCGGCACTGAAGCTTTCTTT.

In its sample, this clone was seen a few times. The chain is built from TRBV6-6 and TRBJ1-1; 9 positions match TRBD1. Germline V gene data show CDR1 as MNHNY and CDR2 as SVGAGI (reference sequence). V lost 7 bases and J lost 1; bases outside the gene matches: 4. This CDR3 region has 14 residues. The chain's CDR3 is CASTNRGPNTEAFF. The CDR3 DNA is TGTGCCAGCACTAACAGGGGGCCGAACACTGAAGCTTTCTTT.

J is TRBJ2-1 and V is TRBV29-1; perhaps TRBD1 as D (5 bases). Germline values: CDR1 SQVTM, CDR2 ANQGSEA. Trimming left V 7 bases short and J 0 bases short, with 7 bases between. CDR3 length: 12 residues. The CDR3: CSGDSSYNEQFF. CDR3 coding DNA: TGCAGCGGAGACAGCTCCTACAATGAGCAGTTCTTC.

As DNA, the CDR3 is TGTGCCAGCAGTTCGCAGGGCTACTACGAGCAGTACTTC. Its translation: CASSSQGYYEQYF. J is TRBJ2-7 and V is TRBV28; the D gene is possibly TRBD1 (5 bases). V was clipped by 4 bases and J by 3 bases, with 10 bases between them. Germline loops: CDR1 MDHEN, CDR2 SYDVKM. The CDR3 has 13 residues.

The rearrangement uses TRBV5-1 and TRBJ1-4, with 10 bases lining up with TRBD1. J was trimmed by 0 bases and V by 7 bases; bases with no gene match: 3. The CDR3 runs to 15 residues. The germline CDR1 and CDR2 sequences are SGHRS and YFSETQ. DNA for the CDR3: TGCGCCAGCCGAGGACAGGGGGCAACTAATGAAAAACTGTTTTTT. Translation gives CASRGQGATNEKLFF.

The genes are TRBV6-1 and TRBJ1-5; D unresolved. The V gene lost 4 bases and the J gene lost 6 bases, with 10 bases spanning the gap. Germline loops: CDR1 MNHNS, CDR2 SASEGT. The CDR3 has 13 amino acids. The chain's CDR3 is CASSGTAGQPQHF. In nucleotides, the CDR3 is TGTGCCAGCAGTGGTACTGCCGGTCAGCCCCAGCATTTT.

A note on this clone: Other DNA sequences of this sample code for an identical CDR3. The V and J genes are TRBV10-2 and TRBJ1-5; D gene unclear. In germline, CDR1 is WSHSY, CDR2 SAAADI. This CDR3 has 14 amino acids. Trimming shortened V by 0 bases and J by 5 bases, and 8 bases separated the two germline ends. CDR3 sequence: CASSESGLDQPQHF. CDR3 bases: TGCGCCAGCAGTGAGTCCGGACTGGATCAGCCCCAGCATTTT.

The chain carries TRBV20-1 and TRBJ1-5; D is unresolved. V gave up 6 bases and J gave up 5 bases, with 8 bases separating them. CDR1 is DFQATT, CDR2 SNEGSKA, per germline (reference sequence). The CDR3 extends over 11 amino acids. The CDR3 protein is CSARTDQPQHF. The CDR3 region has the DNA TGCAGTGCCCGTACAGATCAGCCCCAGCATTTT.

The rearrangement uses TRBV5-1 and TRBJ2-5, with TRBD1 matching over 10 bases. This CDR3 contains 14 residues. Germline CDR1 is SGHRS and CDR2 is YFSETQ. V shed 4 bases and J 3 bases; nucleotides not matched to a gene: 3. The CDR3 loop reads CASSPGTGEETQYF. CDR3 nucleotide sequence: TGCGCCAGCAGCCCCGGGACAGGGGAAGAGACCCAGTACTTC.

CDR3 bases: TGTGCCAGCAGCTTAGTTACGGCGGGATCAACCTACGAGCAGTACTTC. The encoded protein is CASSLVTAGSTYEQYF. This rearrangement joins TRBV11-2 to TRBJ2-7; weak D call: TRBD2 (6 bases). The germline V gene has CDR1 SGHAT and CDR2 FQNNGV. The CDR3 length is 16 residues. V was pared by 1 base and J by 2 bases, with 15 bases between.

Only a few counts were recorded for this clone. The V gene is TRBV27, the J gene TRBJ1-1, with D uncertain. The V and J ends lost 2 bases and 1 base respectively, with 5 bases between them. Germline lookup yields CDR1 MNHEY and CDR2 SMNVEV (reference sequence). CDR3 length equals 13 residues. DNA for the CDR3: TGTGCCAGCAGTTTAGGCCGGAACACTGAAGCTTTCTTT. It is translated as CASSLGRNTEAFF.

CDR3 sequence reads: CASSQESGGARETQYF. The DNA of the CDR3 is TGTGCCAGCAGCCAAGAGAGCGGGGGGGCGAGGGAGACCCAGTACTTC. V usage is TRBV4-2 and J usage is TRBJ2-5; 10 bases are shared with TRBD2. Germline assignment: CDR1 LGHNA and CDR2 YNFKEQ. Unmatched junction bases numbered 6, after V lost 0 bases and J lost 5 bases. The CDR3 has 16 residues.